The clone carrying this T cell receptor beta chain has more than one count but fewer than ten. What it binds is not known. This sample was taken from a study of shared clonotypes between healthy human individuals. Study-level results: Between four donors, naive CD4 clonotypes were shared at a level of approximately 5%.

The CDR3 runs 16 residues. Trimming at V came to 0 bases and at J to 6 bases, leaving 8 bases not matched to a gene. Germline V CDR1 and CDR2: SGHTA, FQGNSA. The authors loaded 200 ng DNA, about 30,000 T cell genomes, into sorted-subset replicate PCRs. Data came from immunoSEQ multiplex PCR; TCRdb stores just in-frame clones and leaves some out. The sample has roughly 1 million clones, about four fifths seen once. The sample taken for sequencing was memory CD4+ T cells from PBMCs. The subset: CD45RA-negative fraction. The origin of this receptor is a young man in good health. Some clones in this sample may be carry-over from other donors' samples. V and J are TRBV7-2 and TRBJ2-1, with 7 bases identical to TRBD2. CDR3 region: CASSLAGGPSVNEQFF. As DNA, the CDR3 is TGTGCCAGCAGCTTAGCGGGAGGGCCCTCTGTCAATGAGCAGTTCTTC.